The rows below give T cell receptor beta chains drawn from one sample of a study of cytomegalovirus exposure and HLA in healthy donors. Sequencing was performed with immunoSEQ multiplex PCR; in TCRdb, only in-frame clones are kept and a portion is missing. This sample has some 150,000 clones, with roughly 90% found just once. Source material: PBMCs. Source of these receptors: a young man in good health and CMV-seronegative. Both conserved end residues are part of each CDR3.

TRBJ1-3 TRBV27 CASVQGNTIYF
TRBJ1-3 TRBV19 CASTRYSGNTIYF
TRBJ1-1 TRBV18 CASSPSDTNTEAFF
TRBJ2-1 TRBV27 CASSLSPSSGPYNEQFF
TRBJ2-7 TRBV5-4 CASSLRENYEQYF
TRBJ1-1 TRBV6-1 CASRTELNTEAFF
TRBJ2-1 TRBV19 CAIGGVYNEQFF
TRBJ2-7 TRBV10-2 CASSESGRGGHEQYF
TRBJ1-5 TRBV10-3 CAISPTGQGGNQPQHF
TRBJ1-3 TRBV2 CASSADRGTAGNTIYF
TRBJ1-1 TRBV7-2 CASSLNRGREAFF
TRBJ2-1 TRBV7-7 CASSLGGSGAYNEQFF
TRBJ2-2 TRBV18 CASSPVSDRGAGELFF
TRBJ1-2 TRBV30 CAWSTTANYGYTF
TRBJ1-4 TRBV5-4 CASSLQGREKLFF
TRBJ1-2 TRBV29-1 CSAEPRIRGQGYTF
TRBJ1-2 TRBV6-1 CASSEGLTGPLRRGYTF
TRBJ2-2 TRBV10-1 CASSASGNTGELFF
TRBJ1-1 TRBV7-9 CASSLTGTGYYHTEAFF
TRBJ2-5 TRBV14 CASSKRQGAPLQETQYF
TRBJ2-5 TRBV5-1 CASSFMEETQYF
TRBJ2-2 TRBV6-5 CASSPRGVGTGELFF
TRBJ2-7 TRBV5-4 CASSLTAGDYEQYF
TRBJ2-1 TRBV11-3 CASSLEGGSWQFF